This record concerns one T cell receptor (beta chain) sequence. The data derive from a study of control samples from healthy donors and cancer patients. CDR1 and CDR2 (germline): SGDLS, YYNGEE. This CDR3 region has 17 residues. With 4 bases removed from V and 2 bases from J, the gap between germline ends came to 20 bases. Measured with immunoSEQ multiplex PCR; TCRdb has only the in-frame clones, and not every one. This sample has about 120,000 clones, with about 87% found just once. The specimen sequenced was blood. The receptor was derived from a man aged 35 to 55 in good health. V is TRBV9 and J is TRBJ2-3; possibly TRBD1 for D (8 bases). CDR3 bases: TGTGCCAGCAGCCAACAGGGGGGGCTAAAGACCACAGATACGCAGTATTTT. Amino acid sequence: CASSQQGGLKTTDTQYF.